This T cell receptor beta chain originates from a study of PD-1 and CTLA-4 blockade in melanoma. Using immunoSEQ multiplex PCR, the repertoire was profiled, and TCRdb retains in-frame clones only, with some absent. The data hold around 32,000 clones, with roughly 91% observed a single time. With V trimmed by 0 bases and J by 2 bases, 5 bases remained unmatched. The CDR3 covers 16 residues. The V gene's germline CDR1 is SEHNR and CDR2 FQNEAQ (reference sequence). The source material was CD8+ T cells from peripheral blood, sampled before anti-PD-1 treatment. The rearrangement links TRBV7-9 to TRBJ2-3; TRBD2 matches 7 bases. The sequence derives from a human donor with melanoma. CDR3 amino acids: CASSLASSGFTDTQYF. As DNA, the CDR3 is TGTGCCAGCAGCTTAGCTTCTAGCGGTTTCACAGATACGCAGTATTTT. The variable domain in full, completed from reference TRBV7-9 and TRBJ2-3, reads DTGVSQNPRHKITKRGQNVTFRCDPISEHNRLYWYRQTLGQGPEFLTYFQNEAQLEKSRLLSDRFSAERPKGSFSTLEIQRTEQGDSAMYLCASSLASSGFTDTQYFGPGTRLTVL.